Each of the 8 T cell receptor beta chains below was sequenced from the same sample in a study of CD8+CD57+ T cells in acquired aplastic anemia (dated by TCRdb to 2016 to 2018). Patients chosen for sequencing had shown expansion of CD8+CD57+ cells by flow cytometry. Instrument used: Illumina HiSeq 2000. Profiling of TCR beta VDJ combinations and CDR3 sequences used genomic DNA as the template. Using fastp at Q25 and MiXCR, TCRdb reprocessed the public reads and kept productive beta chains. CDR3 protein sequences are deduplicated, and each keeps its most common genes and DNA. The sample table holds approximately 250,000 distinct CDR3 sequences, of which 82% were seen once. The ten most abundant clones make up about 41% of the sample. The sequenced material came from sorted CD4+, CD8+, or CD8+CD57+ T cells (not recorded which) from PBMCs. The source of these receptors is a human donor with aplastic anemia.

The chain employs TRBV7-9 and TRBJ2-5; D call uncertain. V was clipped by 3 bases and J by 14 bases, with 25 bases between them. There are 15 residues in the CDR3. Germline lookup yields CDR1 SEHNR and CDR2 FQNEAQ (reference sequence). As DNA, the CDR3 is TGTGCCAGCAGCTTGCAGAGTTTCGGAAACACCATATATTACTTC. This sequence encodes CASSLQSFGNTIYYF.

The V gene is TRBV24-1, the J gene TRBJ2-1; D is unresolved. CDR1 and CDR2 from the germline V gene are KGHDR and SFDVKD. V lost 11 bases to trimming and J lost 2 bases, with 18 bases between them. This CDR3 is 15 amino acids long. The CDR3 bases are TGTGCCAGTAGTGTCGCTAAAGCAGCCTACAATGAGCAGTTCTTC. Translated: CASSVAKAAYNEQFF.

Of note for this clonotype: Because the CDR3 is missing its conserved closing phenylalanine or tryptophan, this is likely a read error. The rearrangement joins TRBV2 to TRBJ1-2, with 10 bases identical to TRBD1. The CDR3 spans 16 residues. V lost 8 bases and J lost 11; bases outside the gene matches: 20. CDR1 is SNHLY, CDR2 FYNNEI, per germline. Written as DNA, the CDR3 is TGTGCCAGCGGCGAACGGGACAGGGGCTTGGACTATTGTTACACCTGC. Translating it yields CASGERDRGLDYCYTC.

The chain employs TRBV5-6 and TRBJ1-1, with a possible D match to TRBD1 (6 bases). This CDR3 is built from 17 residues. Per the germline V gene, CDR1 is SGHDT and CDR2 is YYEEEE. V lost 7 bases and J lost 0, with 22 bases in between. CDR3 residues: CASGLAGGTKVNTEAFF. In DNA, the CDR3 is TGTGCCAGCGGACTAGCGGGGGGGACAAAGGTGAACACTGAAGCTTTCTTT.

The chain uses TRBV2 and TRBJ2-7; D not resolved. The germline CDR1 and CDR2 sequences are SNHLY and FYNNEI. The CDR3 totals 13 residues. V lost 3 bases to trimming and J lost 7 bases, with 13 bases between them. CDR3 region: CASSDCGIHEQYF. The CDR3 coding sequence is TGTGCCAGCAGTGATTGTGGGATACATGAGCAGTACTTC.

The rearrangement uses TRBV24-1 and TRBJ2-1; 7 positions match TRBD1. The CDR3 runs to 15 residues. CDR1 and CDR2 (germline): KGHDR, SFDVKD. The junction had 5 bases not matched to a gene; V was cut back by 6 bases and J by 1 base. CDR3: CATSIKGASYNEQFF. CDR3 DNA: TGTGCCACCAGTATCAAGGGGGCATCCTACAATGAGCAGTTCTTC.

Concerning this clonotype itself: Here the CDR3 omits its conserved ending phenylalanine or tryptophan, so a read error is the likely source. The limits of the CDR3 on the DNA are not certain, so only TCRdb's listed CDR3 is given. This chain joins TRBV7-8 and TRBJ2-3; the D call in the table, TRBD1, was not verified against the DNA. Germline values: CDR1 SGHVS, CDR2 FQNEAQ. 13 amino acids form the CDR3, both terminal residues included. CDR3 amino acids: CASGDGGRPKKYY.

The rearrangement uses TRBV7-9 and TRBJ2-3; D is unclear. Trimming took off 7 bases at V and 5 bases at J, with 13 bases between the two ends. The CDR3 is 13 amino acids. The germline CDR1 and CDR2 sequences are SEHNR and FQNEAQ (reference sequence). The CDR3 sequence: CASTQGFGDTQYF. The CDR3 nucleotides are TGTGCCAGCACCCAAGGGTTTGGAGATACGCAGTATTTT.